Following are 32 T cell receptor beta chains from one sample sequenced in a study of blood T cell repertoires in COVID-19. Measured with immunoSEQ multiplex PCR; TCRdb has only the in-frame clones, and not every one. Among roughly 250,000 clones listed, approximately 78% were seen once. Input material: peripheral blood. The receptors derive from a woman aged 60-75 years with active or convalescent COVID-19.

Here the CDR3 DNA reads TGTGCCAGCAGCGCATCCGGGGGGAGCTCCTACGAGCAGTACTTC. It is translated as CASSASGGSSYEQYF. V is TRBV7-2 and J is TRBJ2-7, with 7 bases lining up with TRBD2. This CDR3 has 15 residues. With 5 bases clipped from V and 0 bases from J, the junction kept 7 bases outside the gene matches. Germline V gene sequence: CDR1 SGHTA, CDR2 FQGNSA.

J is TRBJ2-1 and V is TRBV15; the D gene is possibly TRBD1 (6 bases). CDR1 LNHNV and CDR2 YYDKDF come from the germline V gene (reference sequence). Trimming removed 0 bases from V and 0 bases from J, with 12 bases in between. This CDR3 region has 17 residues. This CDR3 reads CATSRDGDRSSYNEQFF. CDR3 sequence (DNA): TGTGCCACCAGCAGAGACGGAGACAGGAGCTCCTACAATGAGCAGTTCTTC. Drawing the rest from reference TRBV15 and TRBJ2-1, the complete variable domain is DAMVIQNPRYQVTQFGKPVTLSCSQTLNHNVMYWYQQKSSQAPKLLFHYYDKDFNNEADTPDNFQSRRPNTSFCFLDIRSPGLGDTAMYLCATSRDGDRSSYNEQFFGPGTRLTVL.

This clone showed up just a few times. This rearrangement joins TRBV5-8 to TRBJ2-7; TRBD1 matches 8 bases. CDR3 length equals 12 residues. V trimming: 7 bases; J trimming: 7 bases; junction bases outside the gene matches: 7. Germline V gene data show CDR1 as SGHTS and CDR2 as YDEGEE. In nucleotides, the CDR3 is TGTGCCAGCGCAACATACAGGGGGGAGCAGTACTTC. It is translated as CASATYRGEQYF. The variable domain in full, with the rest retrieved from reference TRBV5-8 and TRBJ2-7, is EAGVTQSPTHLIKTRGQQATLRCSPISGHTSVYWYQQALGLGLQFLLWYDEGEERNRGNFPPRFSGRQFPNYSSELNVNALELEDSALYLCASATYRGEQYFGPGTRLTVT.

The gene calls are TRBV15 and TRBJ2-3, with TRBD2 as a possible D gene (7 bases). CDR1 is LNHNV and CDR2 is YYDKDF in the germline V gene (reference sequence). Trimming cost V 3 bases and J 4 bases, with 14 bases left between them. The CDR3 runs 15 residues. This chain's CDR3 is CATSSGGGAADTQYF. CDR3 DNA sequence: TGTGCCACCAGCAGCGGAGGGGGGGCGGCAGATACGCAGTATTTT.

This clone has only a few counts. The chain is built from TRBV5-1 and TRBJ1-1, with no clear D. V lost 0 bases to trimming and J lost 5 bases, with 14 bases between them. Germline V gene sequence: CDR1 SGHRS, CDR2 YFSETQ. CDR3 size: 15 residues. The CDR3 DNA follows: TGCGCCAGCAGCTTGGTTGGGGTAGCGGAGACTGAAGCTTTCTTT. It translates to CASSLVGVAETEAFF.

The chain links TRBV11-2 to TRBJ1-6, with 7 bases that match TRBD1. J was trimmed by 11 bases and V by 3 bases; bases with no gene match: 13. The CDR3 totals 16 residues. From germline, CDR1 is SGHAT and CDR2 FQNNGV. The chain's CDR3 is CASSLVSGTESAPLHF. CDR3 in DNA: TGTGCCAGCAGCTTGGTTTCCGGGACAGAGTCGGCACCCCTCCACTTT.

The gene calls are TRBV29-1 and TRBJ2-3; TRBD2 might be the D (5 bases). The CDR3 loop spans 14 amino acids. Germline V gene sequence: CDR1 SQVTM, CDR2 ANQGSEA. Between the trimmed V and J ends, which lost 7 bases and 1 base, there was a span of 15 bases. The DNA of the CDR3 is TGCAGCGGGACGGAGTGGCGGGGCACAGATACGCAGTATTTT. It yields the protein CSGTEWRGTDTQYF.

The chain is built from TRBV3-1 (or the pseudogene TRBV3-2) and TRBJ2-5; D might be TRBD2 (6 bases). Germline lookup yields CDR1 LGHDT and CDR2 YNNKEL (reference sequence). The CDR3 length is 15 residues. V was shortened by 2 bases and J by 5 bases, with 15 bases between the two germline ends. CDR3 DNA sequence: TGTGCCAGCAGCCAAAGTGCCGGCCTAGCGGAGACCCAGTACTTC. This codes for CASSQSAGLAETQYF.

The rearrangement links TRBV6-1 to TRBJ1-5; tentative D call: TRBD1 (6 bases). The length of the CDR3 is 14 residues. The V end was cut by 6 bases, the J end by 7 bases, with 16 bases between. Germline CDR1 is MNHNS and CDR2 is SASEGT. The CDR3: CASSVGGGRQPQHF. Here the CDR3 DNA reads TGTGCCAGCAGCGTGGGGGGGGGCCGACAGCCCCAGCATTTT.

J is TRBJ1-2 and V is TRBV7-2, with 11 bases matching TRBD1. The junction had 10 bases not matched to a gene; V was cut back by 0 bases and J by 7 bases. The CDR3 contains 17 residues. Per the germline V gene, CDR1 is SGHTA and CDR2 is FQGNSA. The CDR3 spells CASSLAIMDRGPSGYTF. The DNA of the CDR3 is TGTGCCAGCAGCTTAGCGATCATGGACAGGGGGCCTAGTGGCTACACCTTC.

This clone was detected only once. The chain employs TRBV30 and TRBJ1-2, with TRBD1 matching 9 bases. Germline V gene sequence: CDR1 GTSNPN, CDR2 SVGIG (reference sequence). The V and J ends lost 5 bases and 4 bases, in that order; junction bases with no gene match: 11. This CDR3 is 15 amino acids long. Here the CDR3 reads CAWAKGGQGAYGYTF. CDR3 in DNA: TGTGCCTGGGCAAAAGGGGGACAGGGAGCCTATGGCTACACCTTC.

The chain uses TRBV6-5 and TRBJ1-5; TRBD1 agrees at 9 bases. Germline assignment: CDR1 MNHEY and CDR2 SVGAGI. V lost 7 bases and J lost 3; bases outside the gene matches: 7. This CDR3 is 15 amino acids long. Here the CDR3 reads CASMGGTGNNQPQHF. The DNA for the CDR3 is TGTGCCAGCATGGGGGGGACAGGGAACAATCAGCCCCAGCATTTT.

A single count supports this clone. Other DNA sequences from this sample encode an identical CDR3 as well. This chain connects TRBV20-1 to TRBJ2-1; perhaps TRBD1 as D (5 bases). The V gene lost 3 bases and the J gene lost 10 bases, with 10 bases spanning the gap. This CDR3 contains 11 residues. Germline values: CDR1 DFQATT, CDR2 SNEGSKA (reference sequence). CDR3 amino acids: CSARGPGEQFF. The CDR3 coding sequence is TGCAGTGCTAGGGGTCCAGGGGAGCAGTTCTTC.

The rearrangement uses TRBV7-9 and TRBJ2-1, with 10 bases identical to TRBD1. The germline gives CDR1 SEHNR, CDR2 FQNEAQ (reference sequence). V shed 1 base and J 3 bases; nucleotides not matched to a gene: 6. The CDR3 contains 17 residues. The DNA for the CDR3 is TGTGCCAGCAGCTTAGGGGGGACAGGGGAGGTCTACAATGAGCAGTTCTTC. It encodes CASSLGGTGEVYNEQFF.

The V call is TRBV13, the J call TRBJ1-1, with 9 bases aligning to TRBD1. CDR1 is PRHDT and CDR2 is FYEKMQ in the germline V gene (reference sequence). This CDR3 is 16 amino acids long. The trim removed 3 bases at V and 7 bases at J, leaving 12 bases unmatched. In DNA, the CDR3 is TGTGCCAGCAGCTTCCGGTCTGGGACAGGGCTTGGTGAAGCTTTCTTT. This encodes CASSFRSGTGLGEAFF.

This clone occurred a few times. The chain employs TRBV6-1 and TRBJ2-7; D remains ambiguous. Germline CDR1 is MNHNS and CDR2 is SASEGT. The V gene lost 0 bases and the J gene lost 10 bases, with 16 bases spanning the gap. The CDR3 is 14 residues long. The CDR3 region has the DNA TGTGCCAGCAGTGAAGCGCTTCTGGCGGTGATCCAGTACTTC. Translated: CASSEALLAVIQYF.

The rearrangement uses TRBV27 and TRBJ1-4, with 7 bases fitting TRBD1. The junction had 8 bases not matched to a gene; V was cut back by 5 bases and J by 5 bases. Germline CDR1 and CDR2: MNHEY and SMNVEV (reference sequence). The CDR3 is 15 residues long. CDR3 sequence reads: CASSARTGLNEKLFF. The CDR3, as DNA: TGTGCCAGCAGTGCCCGGACAGGCTTAAATGAAAAACTGTTTTTT.

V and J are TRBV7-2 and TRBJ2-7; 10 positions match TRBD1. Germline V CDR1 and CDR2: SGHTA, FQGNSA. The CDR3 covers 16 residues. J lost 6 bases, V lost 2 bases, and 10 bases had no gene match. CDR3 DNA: TGTGCCAGCAGCTTAAGAGGGACAGGGGCCCCCCGCGAGCAGTACTTC. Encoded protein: CASSLRGTGAPREQYF.

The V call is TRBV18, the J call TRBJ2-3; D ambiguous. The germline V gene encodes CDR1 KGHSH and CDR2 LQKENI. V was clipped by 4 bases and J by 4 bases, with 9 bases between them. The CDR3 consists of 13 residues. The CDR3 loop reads CASSRAQADTQYF. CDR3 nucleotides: TGTGCCAGCTCACGGGCCCAGGCAGATACGCAGTATTTT.

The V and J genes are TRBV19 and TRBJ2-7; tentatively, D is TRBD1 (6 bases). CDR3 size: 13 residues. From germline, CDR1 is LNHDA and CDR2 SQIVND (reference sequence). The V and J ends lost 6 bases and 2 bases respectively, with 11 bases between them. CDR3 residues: CASSYRATYEQYF. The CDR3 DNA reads TGTGCCAGTAGCTACAGGGCGACCTACGAGCAGTACTTC.

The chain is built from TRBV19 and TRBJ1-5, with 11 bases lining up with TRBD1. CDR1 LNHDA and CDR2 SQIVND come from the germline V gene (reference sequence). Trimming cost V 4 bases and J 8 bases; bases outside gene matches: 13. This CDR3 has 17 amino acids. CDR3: CASSTDSWTGGSKPQHF. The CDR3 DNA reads TGTGCCAGTAGTACCGATTCTTGGACAGGGGGCTCGAAGCCCCAGCATTTT. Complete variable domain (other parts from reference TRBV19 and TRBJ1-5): DGGITQSPKYLFRKEGQNVTLSCEQNLNHDAMYWYRQDPGQGLRLIYYSQIVNDFQKGDIAEGYSVSREKKESFPLTVTSAQKNPTAFYLCASSTDSWTGGSKPQHFGDGTRLSIL.

Written as DNA, the CDR3 is TGCGCCAGCAGCCATAGGACTAGCGGGGTCGATGAGCAGTTCTTC. Translated, it gives CASSHRTSGVDEQFF. The chain is built from TRBV4-1 and TRBJ2-1, with TRBD2 matching 12 bases. CDR3 length: 15 residues. Per the germline V gene, CDR1 is MGHRA and CDR2 is YSYEKL. Losses at the gene ends were 3 bases for V and 8 bases for J; bases not matched to a gene: 5.

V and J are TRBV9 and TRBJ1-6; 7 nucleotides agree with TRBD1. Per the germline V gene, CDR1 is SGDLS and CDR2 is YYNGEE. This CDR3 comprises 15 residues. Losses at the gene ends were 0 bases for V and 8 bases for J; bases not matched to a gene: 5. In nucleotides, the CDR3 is TGTGCCAGCAGCGTAGTGGGGACAGAGGATTCACCCCTCCACTTT. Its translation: CASSVVGTEDSPLHF. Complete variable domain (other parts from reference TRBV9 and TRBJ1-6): DSGVTQTPKHLITATGQRVTLRCSPRSGDLSVYWYQQSLDQGLQFLIQYYNGEERAKGNILERFSAQQFPDLHSELNLSSLELGDSALYFCASSVVGTEDSPLHFGNGTRLTVT.

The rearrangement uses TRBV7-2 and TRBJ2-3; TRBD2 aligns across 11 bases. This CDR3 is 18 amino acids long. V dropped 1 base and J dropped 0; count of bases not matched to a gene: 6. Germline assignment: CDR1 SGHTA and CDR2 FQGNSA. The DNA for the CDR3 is TGTGCCAGCAGCTTAGTGCCCATAGCGGGGGGGAGCACAGATACGCAGTATTTT. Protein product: CASSLVPIAGGSTDTQYF.

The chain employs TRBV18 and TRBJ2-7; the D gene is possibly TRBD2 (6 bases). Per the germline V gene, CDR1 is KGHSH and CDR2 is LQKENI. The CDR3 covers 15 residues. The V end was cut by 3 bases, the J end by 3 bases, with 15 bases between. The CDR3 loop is CASSPRPGEYYEQYF. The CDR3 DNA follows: TGTGCCAGCTCACCGCGCCCGGGAGAATACTACGAGCAGTACTTC. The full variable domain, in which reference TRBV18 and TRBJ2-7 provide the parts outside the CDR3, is NAGVMQNPRHLVRRRGQEARLRCSPMKGHSHVYWYRQLPEEGLKFMVYLQKENIIDESGMPKERFSAEFPKEGPSILRIQQVVRGDSAAYFCASSPRPGEYYEQYFGPGTRLTVT.

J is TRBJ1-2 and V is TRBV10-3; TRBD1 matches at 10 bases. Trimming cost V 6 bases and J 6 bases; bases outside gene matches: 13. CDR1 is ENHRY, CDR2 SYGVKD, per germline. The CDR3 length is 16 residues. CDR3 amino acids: CAISDPLTGGANGYTF. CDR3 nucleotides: TGTGCCATCAGCGATCCGTTGACAGGGGGCGCAAATGGCTACACCTTC.

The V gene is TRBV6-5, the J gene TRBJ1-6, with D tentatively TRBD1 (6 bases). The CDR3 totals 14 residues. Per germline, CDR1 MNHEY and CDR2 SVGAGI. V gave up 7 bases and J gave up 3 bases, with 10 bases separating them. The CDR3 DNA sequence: TGTGCCAGCACAGGACAGAACTATAATTCACCCCTCCACTTT. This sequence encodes CASTGQNYNSPLHF.

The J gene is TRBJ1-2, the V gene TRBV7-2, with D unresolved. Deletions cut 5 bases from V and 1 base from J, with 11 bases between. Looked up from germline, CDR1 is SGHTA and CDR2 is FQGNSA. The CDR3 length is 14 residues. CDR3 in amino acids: CASSGATYNYGYTF. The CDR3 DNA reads TGTGCCAGCAGCGGCGCGACATATAACTATGGCTACACCTTC.

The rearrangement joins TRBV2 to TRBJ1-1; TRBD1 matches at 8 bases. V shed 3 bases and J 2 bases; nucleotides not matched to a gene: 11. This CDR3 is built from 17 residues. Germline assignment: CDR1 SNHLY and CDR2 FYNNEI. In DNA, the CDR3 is TGTGCCAGCAGTGAGTGGCAGGGGGCGAATAAAAACACTGAAGCTTTCTTT. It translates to CASSEWQGANKNTEAFF.

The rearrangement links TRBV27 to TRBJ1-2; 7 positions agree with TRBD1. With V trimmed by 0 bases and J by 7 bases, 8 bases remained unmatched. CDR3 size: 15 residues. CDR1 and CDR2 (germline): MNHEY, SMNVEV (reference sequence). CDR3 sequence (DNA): TGTGCCAGCAGTTTATCCCCGGGGACAGATGGTGGCTACACCTTC. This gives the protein CASSLSPGTDGGYTF.

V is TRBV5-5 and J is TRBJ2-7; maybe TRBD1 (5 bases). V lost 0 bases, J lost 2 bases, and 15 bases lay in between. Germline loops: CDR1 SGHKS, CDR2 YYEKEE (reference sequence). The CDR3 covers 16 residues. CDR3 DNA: TGTGCCAGCAGCTTGGCCGGACACCTAAGCCCCTACGAGCAGTACTTC. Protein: CASSLAGHLSPYEQYF. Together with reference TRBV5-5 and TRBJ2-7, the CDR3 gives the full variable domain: DAGVTQSPTHLIKTRGQQVTLRCSPISGHKSVSWYQQVLGQGPQFIFQYYEKEERGRGNFPDRFSARQFPNYSSELNVNALLLGDSALYLCASSLAGHLSPYEQYFGPGTRLTVT.

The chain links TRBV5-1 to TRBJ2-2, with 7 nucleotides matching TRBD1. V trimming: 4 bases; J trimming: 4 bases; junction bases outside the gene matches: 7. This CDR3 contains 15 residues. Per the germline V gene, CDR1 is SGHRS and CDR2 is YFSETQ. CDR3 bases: TGCGCCAGCAGCCCACGACAGGGTCCCACCGGGGAGCTGTTTTTT. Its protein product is CASSPRQGPTGELFF.